The subject of this entry is one TCR beta chain. Its antigen is not known. At the DNA level, this CDR3 is encoded by other sequences in the same sample as well. On sorted subsets, replicate PCRs used 150 to 250 ng DNA, or 30,000 or so T cell genomes. Using immunoSEQ multiplex PCR, the repertoire was profiled, and TCRdb retains in-frame clones only, with some absent. This table holds 1.5 million to 2.5 million clones, roughly 94% found once. The data derive from a study of shared clonotypes between healthy human individuals. CD8 cells regarded as naive lacked CD45RO, were positively chosen for CCR7, and omitted terminally differentiated effector memory CD45RA+ cells. Whole-study findings and limits: Estimated clonotype richness was generally higher in naive than memory subsets. Sequencing depth was predicted to influence how clonotypes are shared among donors. Represented diversity, genetic and exposure-history alike, was limited by few donors.

CDR3 length equals 14 residues. Trimming left V 3 bases short and J 1 base short, with 10 bases between. Germline values: CDR1 LNHDA, CDR2 SQIVND (reference sequence). The clonotype comes from a man between 18 and 35 years old in good health. The sequencing input was naive CD8+ T cells sorted from blood. This chain joins TRBV19 and TRBJ2-7, with TRBD1 as a possible D gene (6 bases). CDR3 region: CASSITGISYEQYF. In nucleotides, the CDR3 is TGTGCCAGTAGTATCACAGGGATTTCCTACGAGCAGTACTTC. The full variable domain, rest sourced from reference TRBV19 and TRBJ2-7, is DGGITQSPKYLFRKEGQNVTLSCEQNLNHDAMYWYRQDPGQGLRLIYYSQIVNDFQKGDIAEGYSVSREKKESFPLTVTSAQKNPTAFYLCASSITGISYEQYFGPGTRLTVT.